These T cell receptor beta chains were read from a single sample in a study of neoadjuvant anti-PD-1 for oral cavity cancer. TCRdb's table, derived via immunoSEQ multiplex PCR, lists solely in-frame clones and lacks some. The table records tens of thousands of clones, roughly 29% of them present only once. The sample here was tumor tissue, taken after nivolumab (anti-PD-1) treatment. The receptors shown here come from a person aged 35-79 years with oral cavity squamous cell carcinoma. Each CDR3 is given with its conserved first and last residue. A D gene is named only where the DNA matches it firmly. Expanded clones are given a class, and other clones once, few, many or no size at all.

CDR3 protein,CDR3 DNA,J gene,clone size,V gene,D gene
CASSGGTSGTTYEQYF,TGTGCCAGCAGTGGAGGGACTAGCGGCACCACCTACGAGCAGTACTTC,TRBJ2-7,NA,TRBV6-1,TRBD2
CASSPPVGADTQYF,TGTGCCAGCTCACCACCGGTCGGGGCAGATACGCAGTATTTT,TRBJ2-3,once,TRBV18,NA
CASSILQGGELFF,TGTGCCAGTAGTATACTCCAGGGGGGGGAGCTGTTTTTT,TRBJ2-2,NA,TRBV19,NA
CASSLGSGGVYNEQFF,TGTGCCAGCAGCTTAGGGAGCGGGGGGGTATACAATGAGCAGTTCTTC,TRBJ2-1,few,TRBV7-2,TRBD2
CASSDESGGVHGYTF,TGTGCCAGCAGTGATGAGTCAGGGGGCGTTCATGGCTACACCTTC,TRBJ1-2,NA,TRBV6-4,TRBD1
CASSVAGASYNEQFF,TGTGCCAGCAGCGTAGCGGGAGCATCCTACAATGAGCAGTTCTTC,TRBJ2-1,NA,TRBV13,TRBD2
CASSFWTSGYTF,TGTGCCAGCAGCTTTTGGACAAGCGGCTACACCTTC,TRBJ1-2,few,TRBV7-9,NA
CASSGGTVSNEKLFF,TGTGCCAGCAGCGGGGGGACAGTTAGCAATGAAAAACTGTTTTTT,TRBJ1-4,few,TRBV5-4,TRBD1
CASSLEGTGGYEQYF,TGTGCCAGCAGCCTGGAGGGGACAGGAGGCTACGAGCAGTACTTC,TRBJ2-7,many,TRBV7-3,TRBD1
CASSHRLAGGSSSYNEQFF,TGCGCCAGCAGCCATCGACTAGCGGGGGGGAGTAGCTCCTACAATGAGCAGTTCTTC,TRBJ2-1,NA,TRBV4-1,TRBD2
CASGSSYEQYF,TGTGCCAGCGGCTCTTCCTACGAGCAGTACTTC,TRBJ2-7,NA,TRBV28,NA
CAWIFGGANTGELFF,TGTGCCTGGATCTTTGGGGGCGCGAACACCGGGGAGCTGTTTTTT,TRBJ2-2,few,TRBV30,NA
CASSLDTSGTDTQYF,TGCGCCAGCAGCTTGGATACTAGCGGGACAGATACGCAGTATTTT,TRBJ2-3,few,TRBV5-1,TRBD2
CSATPDLEAFF,TGCAGTGCTACACCCGATCTTGAAGCTTTCTTT,TRBJ1-1,few,TRBV20-1,NA
CASRQQGYYNEQFF,TGCGCCAGCAGACAGCAGGGGTACTACAATGAGCAGTTCTTC,TRBJ2-1,NA,TRBV5-1,NA
CASSETTEKLFF,TGTGCCAGCAGTGAGACCACTGAAAAACTGTTTTTT,TRBJ1-4,NA,TRBV6-1,NA
CASSSPKSGGTETQYF,TGTGCCAGCAGCTCACCAAAGTCGGGAGGTACGGAGACCCAGTACTTC,TRBJ2-5,NA,TRBV7-2,TRBD2
CASSPGKSETQYF,TGTGCCAGCTCACCAGGAAAGTCGGAGACCCAGTACTTC,TRBJ2-5,NA,TRBV18,NA
CASSQNYEQYF,TGTGCCAGCAGCCAAAACTACGAGCAGTACTTC,TRBJ2-7,large,TRBV6-6,NA
CASSLQGPNSYNSPLHF,TGTGCCAGCAGCTTACAGGGGCCCAACTCCTATAATTCACCCCTCCACTTT,TRBJ1-6,NA,TRBV7-3,NA
CASSMVNYGYTF,TGTGCCAGTAGTATGGTTAACTATGGCTACACCTTC,TRBJ1-2,NA,TRBV19,NA
CASSFTGDTEAFF,TGTGCCAGCAGCTTCACGGGGGACACTGAAGCTTTCTTT,TRBJ1-1,NA,TRBV11-1,NA
CASSLGSGGTDTQYF,TGCGCCAGCAGCCTTGGTAGCGGGGGCACAGATACGCAGTATTTT,TRBJ2-3,few,TRBV4-1,TRBD2
CASSPRRATNEKLFF,TGTGCCAGTAGTCCCCGAAGGGCAACTAATGAAAAACTGTTTTTT,TRBJ1-4,NA,TRBV19,NA
CASSPLGTSGIHEQFF,TGTGCCAGCAGCCCGCTCGGGACTAGCGGGATTCATGAGCAGTTCTTC,TRBJ2-1,few,TRBV11-2,TRBD2
CASSGGSGYNEQFF,TGCGCCAGCTCCGGCGGGAGTGGCTACAATGAGCAGTTCTTC,TRBJ2-1,few,TRBV5-1,TRBD2
CASRPQGGDEKLFF,TGTGCCAGCAGGCCCCAAGGGGGGGATGAAAAACTGTTTTTT,TRBJ1-4,few,TRBV6-5,NA